The entry below describes one TCR beta chain. This entry is derived from a study of CD8 T cells in Susac syndrome. Study-level information: There were Susac syndrome patients who were therapy-naive at blood draw, others on corticosteroids, and others on intravenous immunoglobulin alone.

The CDR3 spans 14 residues. Trimming stripped 8 bases from V and 4 bases from J, with 17 bases between. Per germline, CDR1 MNHEY and CDR2 SVGAGI. After extraction with the RNeasy kit, 0.5 to 1 ug of the RNA was reverse transcribed using random hexamers. TCRdb fed the immunoSEQ multiplex PCR reads into MiXCR, producing one record per CDR3 protein. The sample lists 170,000 or so distinct CDR3 sequences; around 95% were seen once. This sequence was found in a human donor with Susac syndrome. The material sequenced was CD4+ T cells from PBMCs. The V and J genes are TRBV6-5 and TRBJ1-2; possible D gene TRBD1, 6 bases. The CDR3 loop reads CASLPPGAAYGYTF. The CDR3, as DNA: TGTGCCAGCCTCCCCCCAGGGGCCGCCTATGGCTACACCTTC.